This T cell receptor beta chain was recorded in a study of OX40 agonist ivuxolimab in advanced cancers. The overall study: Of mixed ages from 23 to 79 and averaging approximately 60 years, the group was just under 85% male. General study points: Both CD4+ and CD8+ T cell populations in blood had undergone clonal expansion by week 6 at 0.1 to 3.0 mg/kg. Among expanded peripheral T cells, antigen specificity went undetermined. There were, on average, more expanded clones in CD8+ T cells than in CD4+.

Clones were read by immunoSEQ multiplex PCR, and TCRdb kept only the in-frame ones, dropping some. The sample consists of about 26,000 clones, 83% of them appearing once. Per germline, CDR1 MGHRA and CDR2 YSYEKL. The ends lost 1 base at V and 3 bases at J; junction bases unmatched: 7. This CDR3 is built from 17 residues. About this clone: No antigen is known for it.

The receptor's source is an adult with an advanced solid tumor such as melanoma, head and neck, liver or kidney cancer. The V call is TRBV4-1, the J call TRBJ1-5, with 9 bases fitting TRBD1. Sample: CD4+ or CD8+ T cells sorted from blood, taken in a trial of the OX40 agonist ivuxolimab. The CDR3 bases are TGCGCCAGCAGCCAAGGGGGACAGGGACCTCTCAATCAGCCCCAGCATTTT. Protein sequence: CASSQGGQGPLNQPQHF.